The rows below give T cell receptor beta chains drawn from one sample of a study of blood T cell repertoires in COVID-19. Only in-frame clones appear in the TCRdb table, and some are missing; sequencing was by immunoSEQ multiplex PCR. This table holds around 74,000 clones, 90% found once. Sequencing was performed on peripheral blood. The receptor source for this set is a woman of 80 years or more with active or convalescent COVID-19. The CDR3 runs from the conserved cysteine through the conserved F or W. The D gene is left open where the match is weak. Not every row has a clone size; where given, it reads once, few, many or a size class.

few	.	TRBV5-4	TRBJ1-6	CASSLSQTENSPLHF	TGTGCCAGCAGCTTGTCCCAAACAGAAAATTCACCCCTCCACTTT
.	.	TRBV5-6	TRBJ2-1	CASSLGQLYNEQFF	TGTGCCAGCAGCTTAGGACAGCTCTACAATGAGCAGTTCTTC
.	.	TRBV25-1	TRBJ2-2	CASSPAGSNTGELFF	TGTGCCAGCAGCCCGGCGGGGTCGAACACCGGGGAGCTGTTTTTT
.	TRBD1	TRBV15	TRBJ1-2	CATSRGAGDRGRGGYTF	TGTGCCACCAGCAGAGGGGCAGGGGACAGGGGGCGCGGTGGCTACACCTTC
.	.	TRBV27	TRBJ1-6	CASSFLRGSYNSPLHF	TGTGCCAGCAGTTTCCTGAGAGGCTCCTATAATTCACCCCTCCACTTT
.	.	TRBV5-1	TRBJ1-5	CASSLSGQPNQPQHF	TGCGCCAGCAGCTTGTCAGGGCAACCCAATCAGCCCCAGCATTTT
.	.	TRBV5-6	TRBJ1-5	CASSSGANQPQHF	TGTGCCAGCAGCTCAGGGGCGAATCAGCCCCAGCATTTT
.	TRBD1	TRBV2	TRBJ1-6	CASSRSGQGGSPLHF	TGTGCCAGCAGCCGATCGGGACAGGGGGGTTCACCCCTCCACTTT
.	.	TRBV5-1	TRBJ1-4	CASSLGQPHEKLFF	TGCGCCAGCAGCTTGGGACAGCCACATGAAAAACTGTTTTTT
.	.	TRBV7-9	TRBJ2-4	CASSTLTGELQYF	TGTGCCAGCAGCACCCTGACAGGAGAACTTCAGTACTTC
.	.	TRBV24-1	TRBJ1-2	CATSDFGGYTF	TGTGCCACCAGTGATTTCGGGGGCTACACCTTC
.	TRBD1	TRBV7-6	TRBJ2-5	CASSRRPGTGPQETQYF	TGTGCCAGCAGCCGACGTCCCGGGACAGGGCCCCAAGAGACCCAGTACTTC
few	.	TRBV27	TRBJ1-1	CASSNSRVRKNEAFF	TGTGCCAGCAGCAATTCCAGGGTAAGGAAAAATGAAGCTTTCTTT
.	.	TRBV4-3	TRBJ2-2	CASSQETGSSTGELFF	TGCGCCAGCAGCCAAGAAACAGGATCCAGCACCGGGGAGCTGTTTTTT
.	.	TRBV6-5	TRBJ2-1	CASSYREDYNEQFF	TGTGCCAGCAGTTACCGAGAGGATTACAATGAGCAGTTCTTC
.	.	TRBV9	TRBJ1-4	CASSVGTGPQTNEKLFF	TGTGCCAGCAGCGTAGGTACAGGGCCACAAACTAATGAAAAACTGTTTTTT
few	TRBD1	TRBV7-9	TRBJ1-6	CASSLGQGSPLHF	TGTGCCAGCAGCTTAGGACAGGGTTCACCCCTCCACTTT
.	.	TRBV18	TRBJ1-1	CASSSLEGPTNTEAFF	TGTGCCAGCTCATCCCTGGAGGGCCCAACGAACACTGAAGCTTTCTTT
.	.	TRBV19	TRBJ2-1	CASSIGRDNEQFF	TGTGCCAGTAGTATCGGTCGGGACAATGAGCAGTTCTTC
.	TRBD1	TRBV2	TRBJ1-1	CASSRDSVNTEAFF	TGTGCCAGCAGTCGGGACAGTGTGAACACTGAAGCTTTCTTT
.	.	TRBV9	TRBJ2-7	CASSVGGGGAAYEQYF	TGTGCCAGCAGCGTAGGAGGCGGGGGCGCCGCCTACGAGCAGTACTTC
.	.	TRBV6-5	TRBJ1-1	CASSYGGREAFF	TGTGCCAGCAGTTACGGCGGGAGAGAGGCTTTCTTT
.	TRBD2	TRBV4-2	TRBJ2-7	CASSQDGSGGWYEQYF	TGTGCCAGCAGCCAAGATGGTAGCGGGGGTTGGTACGAGCAGTACTTC
.	.	TRBV19	TRBJ1-2	CASSLSRDIYGYTF	TGTGCCAGTAGTCTGTCCCGGGACATCTATGGCTACACCTTC
.	TRBD1	TRBV27	TRBJ1-5	CASSLYGASQGGQPQHF	TGTGCCAGCAGTTTATACGGGGCATCCCAGGGGGGTCAGCCCCAGCATTTT
.	.	TRBV19	TRBJ1-6	CASSIVNSPLHF	TGTGCCAGTAGTATCGTTAATTCACCCCTCCACTTT
.	.	TRBV6-6	TRBJ1-2	CASSDRDTGSTF	TGTGCCAGCAGCGACCGGGACACCGGTTCGACCTTC
.	TRBD2	TRBV28	TRBJ2-7	CASRPGGGPYSSYEQYF	TGTGCCAGCCGCCCTGGCGGGGGGCCGTACTCTTCCTACGAGCAGTACTTC
.	TRBD2	TRBV5-4	TRBJ2-7	CASSLEYGGGAKQYF	TGTGCCAGCAGCTTGGAGTACGGCGGGGGGGCGAAGCAGTACTTC
.	TRBD2	TRBV15	TRBJ2-3	CATSPRGGAGTDTQYF	TGTGCCACCAGCCCCCGCGGGGGGGCCGGCACAGATACGCAGTATTTT
.	.	TRBV6-1	TRBJ2-7	CASSAPGLQVGSSYEQYF	TGTGCCAGCAGTGCCCCGGGACTCCAAGTCGGCTCCTCCTACGAGCAGTACTTC
.	.	TRBV18	TRBJ1-6	CASSPSQVAGYNSPLHF	TGTGCCAGCTCACCATCACAGGTGGCGGGATATAATTCACCCCTCCACTTT
once	TRBD1	TRBV6-2/TRBV6-3	TRBJ2-7	CASSTDRGGREQYF	TGTGCCAGCAGTACGGACAGGGGGGGACGGGAGCAGTACTTC
.	.	TRBV28	TRBJ1-1	CASSFGGGRVHTEAFF	TGTGCCAGCAGTTTTGGGGGAGGAAGGGTCCACACTGAAGCTTTCTTT
.	.	TRBV6-5	TRBJ2-1	CASSLRDTNYNEQFF	TGTGCCAGCAGTCTCCGGGACACTAACTACAATGAGCAGTTCTTC
.	.	TRBV28	TRBJ1-2	CASRLEGGYTF	TGTGCCAGCAGACTTGAGGGTGGCTACACCTTC
.	.	TRBV29-1	TRBJ2-7	CSVGQSYEQYF	TGCAGCGTTGGACAGTCCTACGAGCAGTACTTC
.	TRBD2	TRBV3-1/TRBV3-2	TRBJ2-5	CASSRLAGGVRETQYF	TGTGCCAGCAGTAGACTAGCGGGGGGCGTTCGGGAGACCCAGTACTTC
.	.	TRBV3-1/TRBV3-2	TRBJ1-6	CASTAGDSPLHF	TGTGCCAGCACTGCAGGGGATTCACCCCTCCACTTT
once	.	TRBV6-6	TRBJ1-1	CASNKGGTGFTEAFF	TGTGCCAGCAATAAAGGGGGTACCGGGTTCACTGAAGCTTTCTTT
.	.	TRBV6-2/TRBV6-3	TRBJ1-1	CASSYPIGFGGENTEAFF	TGTGCCAGCAGTTACCCCATAGGCTTCGGAGGGGAGAACACTGAAGCTTTCTTT
.	.	TRBV15	TRBJ2-3	CATSRDGGFDTDTQYF	TGTGCCACCAGCAGAGATGGGGGGTTTGACACAGATACGCAGTATTTT
.	.	TRBV6-5	TRBJ1-5	CASSSRGVYQPQHF	TGTGCCAGCAGCTCTCGGGGAGTGTACCAGCCCCAGCATTTT